This T cell receptor (beta chain) is drawn from a study of cytomegalovirus exposure and HLA in healthy donors. Regarding the study as a whole: In a later analysis, a genetic analysis reported fewer productive-TCR N-insertions in an Asian-associated ancestry cluster than the cohort average.

This clone was counted between two and nine times. Its antigen is not known. The PCR contained 60 Vbeta and 13 Jbeta primers. Sequenced by immunoSEQ multiplex PCR; TCRdb stores in-frame clones only, minus some. The data contain 200,000 to 250,000 clones, around 80% of them singletons. The clonotype originates from a man younger than 45 in good health and CMV-seronegative. Sequenced material: PBMCs.

The CDR3 region has the DNA TGTGCCAGCAGCGCGCAGGGAGGGACGGATAGCACAGATACGCAGTATTTT. It yields the protein CASSAQGGTDSTDTQYF. The chain is built from TRBV7-8 and TRBJ2-3; 7 bases match TRBD2. CDR1 and CDR2 from the germline V gene are SGHVS and FQNEAQ. The CDR3 sequence is 17 residues long. Losses at the gene ends were 5 bases for V and 0 bases for J; bases not matched to a gene: 11.